A selection of T cell receptor beta chains follows, all from one sample in a study of cytomegalovirus exposure and HLA in healthy donors. Method: immunoSEQ multiplex PCR; TCRdb's copy keeps in-frame clones and lacks some. The sample contains about 200,000 clones, roughly 79% of which appear only once. Material: PBMCs. These TCRs come from a young man in good health and CMV-seronegative. Each CDR3 is given with its conserved first and last residue. Fields, in order: D gene, clone size, J gene, V gene, CDR3 protein, CDR3 DNA. A D gene is named only where the DNA matches it firmly. Only part of the rows carry a size: once, few, many, or a class if the clone is expanded.

NA | NA | TRBJ1-5 | TRBV28 | CATRTQSEHF | TGTGCCACCCGAACGCAGTCCGAGCATTTT
TRBD1 | NA | TRBJ2-1 | TRBV27 | CASSSPGTGHNEQFF | TGTGCCAGCAGTTCACCCGGGACAGGGCACAATGAGCAGTTCTTC
TRBD2 | NA | TRBJ2-3 | TRBV4-2 | CASSQEGGGGITDTQYF | TGTGCCAGCAGCCAAGAAGGCGGGGGGGGGATCACAGATACGCAGTATTTT
NA | NA | TRBJ1-1 | TRBV28 | CASSLGYTEAFF | TGTGCCAGCAGTTTAGGCTACACTGAAGCTTTCTTT
TRBD1 | NA | TRBJ2-1 | TRBV5-4 | CASSHGQGTVSANEQFF | TGTGCCAGCAGCCACGGACAGGGAACGGTTAGCGCGAATGAGCAGTTCTTC
NA | few | TRBJ1-5 | TRBV27 | CASSLGRQKPQHF | TGTGCCAGCAGTTTGGGCCGCCAAAAGCCCCAGCATTTT
TRBD2 | NA | TRBJ2-2 | TRBV5-5 | CASRDSGRTDNTGELFF | TGTGCCAGCAGAGATAGCGGGAGGACCGATAACACCGGGGAGCTGTTTTTT
TRBD2 | NA | TRBJ2-1 | TRBV18 | CASSSLAGRVPNEQFF | TGTGCCAGCTCGTCATTAGCGGGAAGGGTCCCCAATGAGCAGTTCTTC
NA | NA | TRBJ2-1 | TRBV2 | CASHGDNYNEQFF | TGTGCCAGCCACGGGGACAACTACAATGAGCAGTTCTTC
NA | once | TRBJ2-1 | TRBV18 | CASSLLEDEQFF | TGTGCCAGCTCACTTCTAGAAGATGAGCAGTTCTTC
NA | NA | TRBJ2-5 | TRBV29-1 | CSVVLRGETQYF | TGCAGCGTCGTTCTTCGGGGAGAGACCCAGTACTTC
NA | NA | TRBJ1-5 | TRBV19 | CASSIGLTGPSNQPQHF | TGTGCCAGTAGTATAGGACTAACAGGGCCTAGCAATCAGCCCCAGCATTTT
NA | NA | TRBJ1-5 | TRBV19 | CASNRLNQPQHF | TGTGCCAGTAACAGGCTAAATCAGCCCCAGCATTTT
TRBD1 | NA | TRBJ2-1 | TRBV6-5 | CASRPGTGVPNEQFF | TGTGCCAGCAGACCCGGGACAGGCGTCCCCAATGAGCAGTTCTTC
NA | NA | TRBJ1-3 | TRBV19 | CASSITGNPGNTIYF | TGTGCCAGTAGTATAACAGGGAACCCTGGAAACACCATATATTTT
TRBD1 | NA | TRBJ2-7 | TRBV6-5 | CASTPGTGGGVGQYF | TGTGCCAGCACCCCGGGGACAGGGGGGGGAGTAGGGCAGTACTTC
TRBD1 | NA | TRBJ1-1 | TRBV7-2 | CASSQQGTNTEAFF | TGTGCCAGCAGCCAACAGGGGACGAACACTGAAGCTTTCTTT
NA | NA | TRBJ2-3 | TRBV10-1 | CASSEREDTQYF | TGCGCCAGCAGTGAACGAGAGGATACGCAGTATTTT
TRBD2 | NA | TRBJ2-2 | TRBV11-3 | CASSRVAGVTGELFF | TGTGCCAGCAGCCGGGTAGCGGGAGTCACCGGGGAGCTGTTTTTT
TRBD1 | NA | TRBJ2-1 | TRBV6-5 | CASSFSGTGQVNEQFF | TGTGCCAGCAGTTTTTCCGGGACAGGGCAGGTGAATGAGCAGTTCTTC
TRBD1 | NA | TRBJ2-3 | TRBV2 | CASSVGTESTDTQYF | TGTGCCAGCAGTGTGGGGACAGAGAGCACAGATACGCAGTATTTT
NA | once | TRBJ1-4 | TRBV28 | CASSLGANEKLFF | TGTGCCAGCAGTTTGGGAGCGAATGAAAAACTGTTTTTT
NA | NA | TRBJ2-1 | TRBV11-2 | CASTHGSYNEQFF | TGTGCCAGCACCCACGGCTCCTACAATGAGCAGTTCTTC
NA | NA | TRBJ1-1 | TRBV28 | CASEQGPLNTEAFF | TGTGCCAGCGAACAGGGTCCCCTGAACACTGAAGCTTTCTTT
NA | NA | TRBJ2-1 | TRBV4-1 | CASSQVGEPVEVQFF | TGCGCCAGCAGCCAAGTAGGGGAACCGGTTGAAGTGCAGTTCTTC
TRBD1 | NA | TRBJ2-4 | TRBV29-1 | CSVEVGTGGKMDIQYF | TGCAGCGTTGAAGTGGGGACAGGGGGCAAGATGGACATTCAGTACTTC
NA | NA | TRBJ2-1 | TRBV5-4 | CASSLAGGLVSNEQFF | TGTGCCAGCAGCTTGGCCGGCGGGTTAGTATCTAACGAGCAGTTCTTC
NA | NA | TRBJ2-2 | TRBV6-1 | CASSDSDTGELFF | TGTGCCAGCAGTGATTCGGACACCGGGGAGCTGTTTTTT
TRBD1 | NA | TRBJ1-2 | TRBV11-2 | CASSLVGTGLYGYTF | TGTGCCAGCAGCTTAGTCGGGACAGGTCTCTATGGCTACACCTTC
NA | NA | TRBJ2-5 | TRBV2 | CASSSGRSYQETQYF | TGTGCCAGCAGTTCCGGCAGGTCGTACCAAGAGACCCAGTACTTC
NA | NA | TRBJ2-7 | TRBV27 | CASSLPPTRGGEQYF | TGTGCCAGCAGTTTACCTCCGACAAGGGGGGGCGAGCAGTACTTC
NA | NA | TRBJ2-7 | TRBV28 | CASSPGSSYEQYF | TGTGCCAGCAGCCCAGGGTCCTCCTACGAGCAGTACTTC
TRBD2 | NA | TRBJ2-7 | TRBV9 | CASSVVAGGPSEQYF | TGTGCCAGCAGCGTAGTGGCGGGAGGGCCTTCCGAGCAGTACTTC
TRBD2 | NA | TRBJ2-5 | TRBV27 | CASSLFLAGAETQYF | TGTGCCAGCAGTTTATTCCTAGCGGGTGCGGAGACCCAGTACTTC
TRBD1 | NA | TRBJ1-1 | TRBV5-1 | CASSMRTGSITEAFF | TGCGCCAGCAGCATGAGGACAGGAAGTATCACTGAAGCTTTCTTT
TRBD1 | NA | TRBJ2-7 | TRBV2 | CASDRVSEQYF | TGTGCCAGCGACAGGGTTAGCGAGCAGTACTTC
TRBD1 | NA | TRBJ2-1 | TRBV19 | CASSTGGLGNEQFF | TGTGCCAGTTCAACAGGGGGCTTAGGCAATGAGCAGTTCTTC
TRBD2 | NA | TRBJ2-5 | TRBV5-6 | CASSTGSGETQYF | TGTGCCAGCAGTACAGGTAGCGGGGAGACCCAGTACTTC
NA | few | TRBJ2-7 | TRBV5-4 | CASSSSSYEQYF | TGTGCCAGCAGCTCCAGCTCCTACGAGCAGTACTTC
NA | NA | TRBJ1-5 | TRBV19 | CASSIQQARNQPQHF | TGTGCCAGTAGTATCCAACAGGCTCGCAATCAGCCCCAGCATTTT
NA | NA | TRBJ2-7 | TRBV5-1 | CASSLAKTGFYEQYF | TGCGCCAGCAGCTTGGCCAAAACAGGATTCTACGAGCAGTACTTC
NA | NA | TRBJ2-7 | TRBV18 | CASSPQAASYEQYF | TGTGCCAGCTCACCACAAGCTGCCTCCTACGAGCAGTACTTC
TRBD2 | NA | TRBJ2-7 | TRBV30 | CACISGSFYEQYF | TGTGCCTGCATTAGCGGGAGTTTTTACGAGCAGTACTTC
NA | NA | TRBJ2-7 | TRBV19 | CATSEFGGPSQGVDEQYF | TGTGCCACCTCAGAATTCGGAGGGCCCAGTCAGGGTGTCGACGAGCAGTACTTC
NA | NA | TRBJ1-5 | TRBV28 | CASESRARNQPQHF | TGTGCCAGCGAGAGCAGGGCGCGCAATCAGCCCCAGCATTTT
TRBD1 | NA | TRBJ1-2 | TRBV28 | CASSATGGNYGYTF | TGTGCCAGCAGTGCGACAGGGGGCAACTATGGCTACACCTTC
NA | NA | TRBJ1-4 | TRBV11-2 | CASSPRPQGRGEKLFF | TGTGCCAGCAGCCCCCGGCCCCAGGGCAGGGGTGAAAAACTGTTTTTT
NA | NA | TRBJ2-3 | TRBV2 | CASVYRGGTDTQYF | TGTGCCAGCGTCTACAGGGGGGGGACAGATACGCAGTATTTT
TRBD2 | NA | TRBJ2-4 | TRBV2 | CASRLAGGGLAKNIQYF | TGTGCCAGCCGACTAGCGGGGGGAGGACTAGCCAAAAACATTCAGTACTTC
NA | NA | TRBJ1-1 | TRBV27 | CASSARVHTEAFF | TGTGCCAGCAGTGCCCGGGTGCACACTGAAGCTTTCTTT
TRBD2 | NA | TRBJ2-1 | TRBV2 | CASSPGLAGASYNEQFF | TGTGCCAGCAGTCCAGGACTAGCGGGAGCCTCCTACAATGAGCAGTTCTTC